This TCR beta chain was obtained from a study of post-analysis software for immune sequencing data. Background on the study: Both relapsing-remitting and secondary progressive multiple sclerosis featured among the disease courses, as did progressive-relapsing multiple sclerosis. The study, taken as a whole, reports: Analysis by F measure revealed that same-batch samples clustered strongly together. Multiple sclerosis patients showed significantly lower normalized Chao1 diversity than controls did. Higher frequency in patients than in controls was seen for about five TRBV segments, with TRBV5-6, TRBV5-1 and TRBV20-1 among them.

Germline CDR1 and CDR2: SGHVS and FNYEAQ. The CDR3 contains 17 residues. The germline V and J ends were trimmed by 2 bases and 4 bases, with 20 bases remaining between them. Comment on this clonotype: Its specificity is not known.

Sequencing libraries made from TCR beta cDNA carried unique molecular identifiers. The yield from approximately 1 to 10 million T cells was around 500,000 cDNA molecules in total. From the PCR reads, TCRdb called clonotypes with MiXCR, one entry per CDR3 protein. The data show 750,000 to 950,000 distinct CDR3 sequences, with about 57% seen just once and around 4.5% held by the top ten. The receptor's source is a girl aged 10-17 years with multiple sclerosis. What was sequenced was blood. The chain joins TRBV7-6 to TRBJ1-1; D might be TRBD1 (6 bases). CDR3 sequence (DNA): TGTGCCAGCAGCTTATGGGGGGACGGGGGCGTAAGCACTGAAGCTTTCTTT. Translating gives CASSLWGDGGVSTEAFF. The whole variable domain, remainder taken from reference TRBV7-6 and TRBJ1-1, is GAGVSQSPRYKVTKRGQDVALRCDPISGHVSLYWYRQALGQGPEFLTYFNYEAQQDKSGLPNDRFSAERPEGSISTLTIQRTEQRDSAMYRCASSLWGDGGVSTEAFFGQGTRLTVV.